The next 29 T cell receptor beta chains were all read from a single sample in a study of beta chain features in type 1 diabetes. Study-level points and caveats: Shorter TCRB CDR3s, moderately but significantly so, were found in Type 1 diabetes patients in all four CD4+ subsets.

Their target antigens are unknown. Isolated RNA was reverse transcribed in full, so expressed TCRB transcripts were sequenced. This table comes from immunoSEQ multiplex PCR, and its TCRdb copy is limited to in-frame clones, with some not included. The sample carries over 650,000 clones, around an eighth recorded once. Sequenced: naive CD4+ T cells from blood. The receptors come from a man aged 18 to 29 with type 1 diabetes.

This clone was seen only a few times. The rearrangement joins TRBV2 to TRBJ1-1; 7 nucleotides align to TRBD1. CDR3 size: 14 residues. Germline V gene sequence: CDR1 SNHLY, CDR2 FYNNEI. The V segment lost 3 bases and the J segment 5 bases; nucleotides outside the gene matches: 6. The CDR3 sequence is CASSETGPNTEAFF. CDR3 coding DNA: TGTGCCAGCAGTGAGACAGGGCCCAATACTGAAGCTTTCTTT.

CDR3 sequence: CASSRDGTTQNYGYTF. The CDR3 nucleotides read TGTGCCAGTAGTCGGGATGGGACGACGCAAAACTATGGCTACACCTTC. V and J are TRBV19 and TRBJ1-2, with TRBD1 as a possible D gene (5 bases). CDR1 LNHDA and CDR2 SQIVND come from the germline V gene (reference sequence). CDR3 length equals 16 residues. With 5 bases removed from V and 2 bases from J, the gap between germline ends came to 18 bases.

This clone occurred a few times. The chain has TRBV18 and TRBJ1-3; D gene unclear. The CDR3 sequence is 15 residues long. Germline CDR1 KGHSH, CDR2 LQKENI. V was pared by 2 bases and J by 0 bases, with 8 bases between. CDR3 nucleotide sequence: TGTGCCAGCTCACCAGGGAGGGACTCTGGAAACACCATATATTTT. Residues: CASSPGRDSGNTIYF.

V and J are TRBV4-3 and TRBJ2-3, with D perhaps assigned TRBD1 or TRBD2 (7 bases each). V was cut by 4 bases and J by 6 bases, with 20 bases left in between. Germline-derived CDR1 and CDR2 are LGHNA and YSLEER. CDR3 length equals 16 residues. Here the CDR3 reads CASSLTGEGYADTQYF. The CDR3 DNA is TGCGCCAGCAGCCTCACAGGGGAGGGATATGCGGATACGCAGTATTTT.

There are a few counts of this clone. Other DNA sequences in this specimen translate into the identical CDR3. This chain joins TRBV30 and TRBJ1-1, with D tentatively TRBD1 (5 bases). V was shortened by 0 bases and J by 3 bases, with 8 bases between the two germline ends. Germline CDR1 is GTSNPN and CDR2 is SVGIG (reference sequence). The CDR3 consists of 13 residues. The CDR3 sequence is CAWSVGGDTEAFF. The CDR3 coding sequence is TGTGCCTGGAGTGTTGGGGGGGACACTGAAGCTTTCTTT.

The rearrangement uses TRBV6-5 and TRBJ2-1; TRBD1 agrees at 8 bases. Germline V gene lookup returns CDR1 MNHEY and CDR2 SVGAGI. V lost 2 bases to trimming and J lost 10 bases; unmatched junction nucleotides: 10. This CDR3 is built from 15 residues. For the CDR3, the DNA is TGTGCCAGCAGTTACGAAGGACAGGGAACAGGGGAGCAGTTCTTC. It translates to CASSYEGQGTGEQFF.

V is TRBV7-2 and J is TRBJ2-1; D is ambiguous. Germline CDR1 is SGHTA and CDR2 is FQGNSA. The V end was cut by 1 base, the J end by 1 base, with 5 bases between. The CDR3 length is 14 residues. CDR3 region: CASSLDLSYNEQFF. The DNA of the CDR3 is TGTGCCAGCAGCTTAGACTTGTCCTACAATGAGCAGTTCTTC.

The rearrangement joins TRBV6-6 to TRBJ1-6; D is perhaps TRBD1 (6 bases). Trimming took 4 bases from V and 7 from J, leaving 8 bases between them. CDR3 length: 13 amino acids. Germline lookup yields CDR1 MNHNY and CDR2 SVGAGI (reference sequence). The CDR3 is CASSLQGNSPLHF. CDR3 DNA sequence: TGTGCCAGCAGTTTACAGGGAAATTCACCCCTCCACTTT.

The CDR3 DNA sequence: TGTGCCAGCACCCAAACCCACGGGACAGGGGTGAACACTGAAGCTTTCTTT. Its translation is CASTQTHGTGVNTEAFF. The genes are TRBV7-2 and TRBJ1-1; 10 positions agree with TRBD1. This CDR3 region has 17 residues. After removal of 7 bases from V and 0 bases from J, the junction contained 11 bases not matched to a gene. The germline gives CDR1 SGHTA, CDR2 FQGNSA.

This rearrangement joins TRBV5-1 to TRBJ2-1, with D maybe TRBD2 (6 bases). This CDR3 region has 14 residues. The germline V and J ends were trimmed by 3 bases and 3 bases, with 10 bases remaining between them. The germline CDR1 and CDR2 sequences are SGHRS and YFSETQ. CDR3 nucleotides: TGCGCCAGCAGCTCGGACGGGGGCTACAATGAGCAGTTCTTC. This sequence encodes CASSSDGGYNEQFF.

The CDR3 spells CASSPRTSGFTDTQYF. Here the CDR3 DNA reads TGTGCCAGCAGCCCCCGGACTAGCGGTTTCACAGATACGCAGTATTTT. The gene calls are TRBV9 and TRBJ2-3; 10 bases map to TRBD2. The CDR3 length is 16 residues. Trimming at V came to 4 bases and at J to 2 bases, leaving 7 bases not matched to a gene. From germline, CDR1 is SGDLS and CDR2 YYNGEE.

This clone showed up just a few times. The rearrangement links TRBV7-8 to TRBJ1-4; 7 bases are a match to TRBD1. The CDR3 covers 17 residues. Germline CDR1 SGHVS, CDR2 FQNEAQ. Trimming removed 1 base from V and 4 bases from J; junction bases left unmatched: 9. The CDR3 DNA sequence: TGTGCCAGCAGCTTAGGCCGGACGGGACAGCGTAATGAAAAACTGTTTTTT. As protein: CASSLGRTGQRNEKLFF.

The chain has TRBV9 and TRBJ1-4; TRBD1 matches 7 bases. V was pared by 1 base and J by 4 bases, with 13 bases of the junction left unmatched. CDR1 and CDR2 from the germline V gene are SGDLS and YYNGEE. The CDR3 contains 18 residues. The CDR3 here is CASSVSLNSGTDNEKLFF. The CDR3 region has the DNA TGTGCCAGCAGCGTAAGCCTTAACTCCGGGACAGATAATGAAAAACTGTTTTTT. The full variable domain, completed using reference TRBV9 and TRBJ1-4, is DSGVTQTPKHLITATGQRVTLRCSPRSGDLSVYWYQQSLDQGLQFLIQYYNGEERAKGNILERFSAQQFPDLHSELNLSSLELGDSALYFCASSVSLNSGTDNEKLFFGSGTQLSVL.

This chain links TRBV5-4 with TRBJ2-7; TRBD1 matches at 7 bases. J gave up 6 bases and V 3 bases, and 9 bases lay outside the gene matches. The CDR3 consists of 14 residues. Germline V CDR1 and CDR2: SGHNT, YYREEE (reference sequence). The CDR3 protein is CASSWDSMAFEQYF. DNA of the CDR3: TGTGCCAGCAGCTGGGACAGCATGGCCTTCGAGCAGTACTTC.

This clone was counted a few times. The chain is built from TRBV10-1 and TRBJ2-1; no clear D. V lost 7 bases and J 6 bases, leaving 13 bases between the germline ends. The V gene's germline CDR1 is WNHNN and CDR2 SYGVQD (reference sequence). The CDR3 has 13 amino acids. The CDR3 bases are TGCGCCAGCACCGTGGGCCTCGCCAATGAGCAGTTCTTC. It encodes CASTVGLANEQFF.

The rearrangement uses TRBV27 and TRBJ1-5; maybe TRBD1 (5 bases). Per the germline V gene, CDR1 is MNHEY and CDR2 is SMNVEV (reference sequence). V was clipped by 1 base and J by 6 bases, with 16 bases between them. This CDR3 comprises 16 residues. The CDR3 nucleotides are TGTGCCAGCAGTTTATACGCAGCGGGGGGTAGTCAGCCCCAGCATTTT. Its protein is CASSLYAAGGSQPQHF.

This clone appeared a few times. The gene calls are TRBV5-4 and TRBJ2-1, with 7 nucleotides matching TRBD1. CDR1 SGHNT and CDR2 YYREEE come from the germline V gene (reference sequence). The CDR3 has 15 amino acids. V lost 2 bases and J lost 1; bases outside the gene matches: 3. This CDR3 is CASSLTGDSYNEQFF. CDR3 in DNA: TGTGCCAGCAGCTTAACAGGGGATTCCTACAATGAGCAGTTCTTC.

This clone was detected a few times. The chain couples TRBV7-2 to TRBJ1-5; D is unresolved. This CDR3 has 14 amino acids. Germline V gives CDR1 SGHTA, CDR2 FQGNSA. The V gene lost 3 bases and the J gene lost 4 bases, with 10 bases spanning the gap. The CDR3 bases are TGTGCCAGCAGCTTGAGACGGGGTAATCAGCCCCAGCATTTT. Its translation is CASSLRRGNQPQHF.

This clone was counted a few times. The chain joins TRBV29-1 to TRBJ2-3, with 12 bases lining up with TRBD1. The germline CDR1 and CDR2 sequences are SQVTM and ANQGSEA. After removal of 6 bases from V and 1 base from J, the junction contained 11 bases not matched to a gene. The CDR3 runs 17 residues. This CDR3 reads CSVTGTGGARGTDTQYF. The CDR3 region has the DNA TGCAGCGTGACAGGGACAGGGGGCGCAAGGGGCACAGATACGCAGTATTTT.

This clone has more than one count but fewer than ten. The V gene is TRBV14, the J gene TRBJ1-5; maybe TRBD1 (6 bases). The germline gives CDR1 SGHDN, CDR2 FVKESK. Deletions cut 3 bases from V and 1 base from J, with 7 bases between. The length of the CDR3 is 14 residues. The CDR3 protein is CASSHRGSNQPQHF. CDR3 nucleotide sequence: TGTGCCAGCAGCCACAGGGGCAGCAATCAGCCCCAGCATTTT.

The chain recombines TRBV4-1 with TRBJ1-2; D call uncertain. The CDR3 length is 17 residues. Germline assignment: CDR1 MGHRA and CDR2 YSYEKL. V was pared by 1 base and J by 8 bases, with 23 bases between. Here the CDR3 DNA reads TGCGCCAGCAGCCAAGGAGATCGCATGGCTTCCCAACCCGGCTACACCTTC. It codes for CASSQGDRMASQPGYTF.

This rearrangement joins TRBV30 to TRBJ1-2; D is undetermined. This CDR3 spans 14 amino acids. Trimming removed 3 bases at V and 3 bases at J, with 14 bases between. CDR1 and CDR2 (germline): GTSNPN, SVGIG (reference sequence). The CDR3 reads CAWRGRQPDYGYTF. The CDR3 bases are TGTGCCTGGAGGGGGAGGCAGCCCGACTATGGCTACACCTTC.

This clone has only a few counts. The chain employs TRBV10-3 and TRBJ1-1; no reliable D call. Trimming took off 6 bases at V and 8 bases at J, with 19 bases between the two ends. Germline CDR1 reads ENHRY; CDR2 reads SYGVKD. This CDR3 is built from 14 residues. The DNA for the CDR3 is TGTGCCATCAGAACCCTCGGGGTCCTCAACGAAGCTTTCTTT. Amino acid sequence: CAIRTLGVLNEAFF.

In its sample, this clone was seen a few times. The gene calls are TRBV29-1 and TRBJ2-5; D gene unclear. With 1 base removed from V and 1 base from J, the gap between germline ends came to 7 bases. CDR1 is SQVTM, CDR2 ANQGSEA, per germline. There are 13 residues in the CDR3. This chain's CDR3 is CSVEGRTQETQYF. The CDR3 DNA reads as TGCAGCGTTGAAGGACGGACCCAAGAGACCCAGTACTTC.

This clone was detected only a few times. CDR3 loop: CASSTDSLGELFF. The DNA of the CDR3 is TGTGCCAGCAGCACAGACAGCCTCGGGGAGCTGTTTTTT. The chain employs TRBV5-6 and TRBJ2-2, with D tentatively TRBD1 (5 bases). The CDR3 is 13 amino acids. From germline, CDR1 is SGHDT and CDR2 YYEEEE. The V gene lost 4 bases and the J gene lost 7 bases, with 11 bases spanning the gap.

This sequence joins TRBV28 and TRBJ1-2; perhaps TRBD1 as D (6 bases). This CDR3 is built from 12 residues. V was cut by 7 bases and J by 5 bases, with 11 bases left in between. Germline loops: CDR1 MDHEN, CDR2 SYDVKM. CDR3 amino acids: CASTTGQYGYTF. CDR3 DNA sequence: TGTGCCAGCACCACAGGGCAGTATGGCTACACCTTC.

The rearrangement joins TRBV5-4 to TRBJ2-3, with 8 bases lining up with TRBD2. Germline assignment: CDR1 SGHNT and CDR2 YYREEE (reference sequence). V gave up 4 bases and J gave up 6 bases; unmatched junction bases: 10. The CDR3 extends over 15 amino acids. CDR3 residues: CASSQRAGVVDTQYF. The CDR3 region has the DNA TGTGCCAGCAGCCAGAGAGCGGGAGTTGTGGATACGCAGTATTTT.

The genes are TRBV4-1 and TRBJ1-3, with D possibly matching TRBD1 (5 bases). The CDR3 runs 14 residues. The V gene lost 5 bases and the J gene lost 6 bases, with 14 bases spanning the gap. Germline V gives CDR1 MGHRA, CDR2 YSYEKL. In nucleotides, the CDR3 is TGCGCCAGCAGCGGACCGGGACGCGAAAACACCATATATTTT. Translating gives CASSGPGRENTIYF.

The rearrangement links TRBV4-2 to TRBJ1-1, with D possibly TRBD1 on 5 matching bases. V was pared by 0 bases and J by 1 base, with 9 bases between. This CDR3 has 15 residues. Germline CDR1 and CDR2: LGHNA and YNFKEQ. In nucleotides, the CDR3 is TGTGCCAGCAGCCAAGATAGACAGAGGAACACTGAAGCTTTCTTT. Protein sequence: CASSQDRQRNTEAFF.